This TCR beta chain was recovered during a study of OX40 agonist ivuxolimab in advanced cancers. Study context: Ivuxolimab was delivered to patients intravenously every 2 weeks at doses spanning 0.01 to 10 mg/kg.

Method: immunoSEQ multiplex PCR; TCRdb's copy keeps in-frame clones and lacks some. The sample records roughly 50,000 clones, approximately 86% being singletons. In germline, CDR1 is SGHAT, CDR2 FQNNGV. Trimming removed 1 base at V and 6 bases at J, with 12 bases between. The CDR3 runs 14 residues. The sequences come from CD4+ or CD8+ T cells sorted from blood, collected in a trial of the OX40 agonist ivuxolimab. The receptor comes from an adult with an advanced solid tumor such as melanoma, head and neck, liver or kidney cancer. The chain uses TRBV11-2 and TRBJ1-2, with D perhaps TRBD1 (5 bases). DNA of the CDR3: TGTGCCAGCAGCTTAGGCAGGGCCGGGGATGGCTACACCTTC. This encodes CASSLGRAGDGYTF. The variable domain in full, completed from reference TRBV11-2 and TRBJ1-2, reads EAGVAQSPRYKIIEKRQSVAFWCNPISGHATLYWYQQILGQGPKLLIQFQNNGVVDDSQLPKDRFSAERLKGVDSTLKIQPAKLEDSAVYLCASSLGRAGDGYTFGSGTRLTVV.